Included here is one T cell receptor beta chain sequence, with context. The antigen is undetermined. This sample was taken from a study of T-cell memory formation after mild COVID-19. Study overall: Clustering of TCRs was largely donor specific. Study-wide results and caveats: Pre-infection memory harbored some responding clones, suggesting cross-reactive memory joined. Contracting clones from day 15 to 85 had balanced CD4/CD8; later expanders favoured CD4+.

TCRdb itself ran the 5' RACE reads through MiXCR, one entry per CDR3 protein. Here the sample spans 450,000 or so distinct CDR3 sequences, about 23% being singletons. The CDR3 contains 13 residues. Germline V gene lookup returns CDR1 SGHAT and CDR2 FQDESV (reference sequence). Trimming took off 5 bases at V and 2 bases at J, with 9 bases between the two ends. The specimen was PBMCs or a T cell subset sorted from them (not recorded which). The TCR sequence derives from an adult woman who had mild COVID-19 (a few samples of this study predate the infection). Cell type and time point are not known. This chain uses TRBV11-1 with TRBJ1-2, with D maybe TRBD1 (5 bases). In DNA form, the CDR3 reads TGTGCCAGCAGCAAAAAGGGGAACTATGGCTACACCTTC. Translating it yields CASSKKGNYGYTF.